The sequence of this T cell receptor (beta chain) was determined in a study of CD8+CD57+ T cells in acquired aplastic anemia. About the research overall: DNA recovered from sorted CD4+ and CD8+ cells had a mean of about 3.5 ug. Approximately 11 million reads, on average, were obtained for CD4+ cells from healthy donors.

Using genomic DNA as the template, TCR beta VDJ and CDR3 profiling was carried out. MiXCR was run by TCRdb on the reads, yielding one entry per CDR3 protein. The sample has over 200,000 distinct CDR3 sequences, about 59% seen once. V lost 6 bases and J 3 bases, leaving 15 bases between the germline ends. The CDR3 spans 13 residues. Germline V gene lookup returns CDR1 SQVTM and CDR2 ANQGSEA. V is TRBV29-1 and J is TRBJ2-7; possibly TRBD1 or TRBD2 for D (5 bases each). The sample taken for sequencing was sorted CD4+, CD8+, or CD8+CD57+ T cells (not recorded which) from PBMCs. The clonotype originates from a human donor in good health. CDR3 in DNA: TGCAGCGTGGTGGGGGATGCTTTCTACGAGCAGTACTTC. It encodes CSVVGDAFYEQYF.